Listed below are T cell receptor beta chains from one sample, sequenced in a study of blood T cell repertoires in COVID-19. Clones were read by immunoSEQ multiplex PCR, and TCRdb kept only the in-frame ones, dropping some. The repertoire holds fewer than 50,000 clones, around three quarters seen once, with approximately 60% in the top ten. The sample comprised peripheral blood. Every receptor here comes from an older man with acute or convalescent COVID-19. Both conserved end residues are part of each CDR3. The order of the fields is clone size, V gene, D gene, J gene, CDR3 DNA, CDR3 protein. The D gene is left open where the match is weak. Rows may omit the clone size; those that give it use once, few, many or a size class.

size: .; V: TRBV21-1; D: .; J: TRBJ2-3; DNA: TGTGCCAGCAGCCTATCAAAGTGGGGCGGACACTTCCTCACAGATACGCAGTATTTT; CDR3: CASSLSKWGGHFLTDTQYF
size: .; V: TRBV6-5; D: .; J: TRBJ2-6; DNA: TGTGCCAGCAGACCAGGGATCGGGGCCAACGTCCTGACTTTC; CDR3: CASRPGIGANVLTF
size: few; V: TRBV2; D: .; J: TRBJ1-1; DNA: TGTGCCAGCAGCACCGAGGGGGGGGGACGGACTGAAGCTTTCTTT; CDR3: CASSTEGGGRTEAFF
size: .; V: TRBV7-8; D: TRBD1; J: TRBJ2-5; DNA: TGTGCCAGCAGCCGAGACAGGGGCCATCAAGAGACCCAGTACTTC; CDR3: CASSRDRGHQETQYF
size: .; V: TRBV30; D: .; J: TRBJ1-4; DNA: TGTGCCTGGGCGCCCAGTTGGCACCATAATGAAAAACTGTTTTTT; CDR3: CAWAPSWHHNEKLFF
size: .; V: TRBV6-5; D: TRBD2; J: TRBJ2-1; DNA: TGTGCCAGCAGCCCGGGACTAGCGCTCAACAATGAGCAGTTCTTC; CDR3: CASSPGLALNNEQFF
size: .; V: TRBV18; D: .; J: TRBJ2-5; DNA: TGTGCCAGCTCATCCCGCAGGGCCCACCAAGAGACCCAGTACTTC; CDR3: CASSSRRAHQETQYF
size: few; V: TRBV5-6; D: .; J: TRBJ2-7; DNA: TGTGCCAGCAGCCCCCGACTGAACTCCTACGAGCAGTACTTC; CDR3: CASSPRLNSYEQYF
size: once; V: TRBV18; D: .; J: TRBJ1-1; DNA: TGTGCCAGCTCAGGACAGACGAACACTGAAGCTTTCTTT; CDR3: CASSGQTNTEAFF
size: .; V: TRBV9; D: .; J: TRBJ2-3; DNA: TGTGCCAGCACCCCAGGGAGCGGGTTCACAGATACGCAGTATTTT; CDR3: CASTPGSGFTDTQYF
size: few; V: TRBV7-9; D: .; J: TRBJ2-7; DNA: TGTGCCAGCAGCCCCCCGACAGACTACGAGCAGTACTTC; CDR3: CASSPPTDYEQYF
size: .; V: TRBV9; D: .; J: TRBJ1-1; DNA: TGTGCCAGCACCCCCAACCCCAGTACATTGAACACTGAAGCTTTCTTT; CDR3: CASTPNPSTLNTEAFF
size: .; V: TRBV5-1; D: .; J: TRBJ1-5; DNA: TGCGCCAGCAGCCCAGGGGCGGGCAATCAGCCCCAGCATTTT; CDR3: CASSPGAGNQPQHF
size: .; V: TRBV7-6; D: TRBD2; J: TRBJ2-3; DNA: TGTGCCAGCAGCGCGGCCCTGACTAGCGGCACAGATACGCAGTATTTT; CDR3: CASSAALTSGTDTQYF
size: .; V: TRBV2; D: .; J: TRBJ2-6; DNA: TGTGCCAGCAGTGAGAGACAGCTCTCTGGGGCCAACGTCCTGACTTTC; CDR3: CASSERQLSGANVLTF
size: .; V: TRBV18; D: .; J: TRBJ1-2; DNA: TGTGCCAGCTCATCGCCGGAGGTTAACTATGGCTACACCTTC; CDR3: CASSSPEVNYGYTF
size: .; V: TRBV7-3; D: .; J: TRBJ2-7; DNA: TGTGCCAGCAGCCCCCAGCCGGGGAGTTCCTACGAGCAGTACTTC; CDR3: CASSPQPGSSYEQYF
size: .; V: TRBV2; D: .; J: TRBJ2-4; DNA: TGTGCCAGCAGTGGGACTGAACTAGCCAAAAACATTCAGTACTTC; CDR3: CASSGTELAKNIQYF
size: .; V: TRBV28; D: .; J: TRBJ2-2; DNA: TGTGCCAGCAGTTTATGGGGGGCGGCCGGGGAGCTGTTTTTT; CDR3: CASSLWGAAGELFF
size: .; V: TRBV5-1; D: .; J: TRBJ1-2; DNA: TGCGCCAGCAGCCCGGTCGGACCCCAGACAGGTGGCTACACCTTC; CDR3: CASSPVGPQTGGYTF
size: .; V: TRBV12-3/TRBV12-4; D: TRBD1; J: TRBJ1-1; DNA: TGTGCCAGCAGTTGGGACAGTAACACTGAAGCTTTCTTT; CDR3: CASSWDSNTEAFF